The entry that follows covers one TCR beta chain sequence. Its antigen is unidentified. TCRdb ran MiXCR on the 5' RACE reads and lists one entry per CDR3 protein. The table lists approximately 400,000 distinct CDR3 sequences, about a sixth of them singletons. Germline V gene data show CDR1 as LNHDA and CDR2 as SQIVND (reference sequence). V lost 10 bases to trimming and J lost 0 bases, with 19 bases between them. The CDR3 consists of 15 residues. This record comes from a study of T-cell memory formation after mild COVID-19. Study-wide results and limits: For contracting clones, CD4+ ones sat mainly in CM and EM, CD8+ in EMRA. Confirmation was lacking for SARS-CoV-2 specificity of second-wave clones that peaked on day 37. Certain responding clones were present in pre-infection memory, suggesting participation of cross-reactive memory.

The sequencing sample was made of PBMCs or a T cell subset sorted from them (not recorded which). This clonotype was sampled from a man in his late teens or twenties who had mild COVID-19 (a few samples of this study predate the infection). Cell type and time point are not known. This chain links TRBV19 with TRBJ2-7; TRBD1 might be the D (6 bases). Here the CDR3 reads CATRHNRDNSYEQYF. In nucleotides, the CDR3 is TGTGCCACCCGCCACAACCGGGACAACTCCTACGAGCAGTACTTC.